The T cell receptor (beta chain) under discussion was sequenced for a study of blood T cell repertoires in COVID-19. Original processing notes: Nucleated cell number was recorded as an estimate derived from reference gene primer amplification. The data were produced by immunoSEQ multiplex PCR, yet TCRdb's version contains in-frame clones alone and is incomplete. Clone size and the V and J calls come from that table; the DNA yielded D and trimming. The sample yields roughly 30,000 clones, 91% seen once. The sequence came from a man aged 60 to 75 with acute or convalescent COVID-19. The sequenced sample consisted of peripheral blood.

The CDR3 DNA follows: TGTGCAAGTCGCTTAGCACTACCGGACAGGGGGAACACTGAAGCTTTCTTT. This gives the protein CASRLALPDRGNTEAFF. This sequence joins TRBV12-2 and TRBJ1-1; the table's D call of TRBD1 was not tested on the DNA. TRBV12-2 is noted as a pseudogene. This CDR3 region has 17 residues.